This T cell receptor (beta chain) was found in a study of CD8 T cells in Susac syndrome. Reverse transcription used about 0.45 to 1 ug RNA and random hexamers. TCRdb fed the immunoSEQ multiplex PCR reads into MiXCR, producing one record per CDR3 protein. The sample has about 140,000 distinct CDR3 sequences, around 95% seen once. This sequence was found in a human donor with multiple sclerosis. The sample consisted of CD4+ T cells from PBMCs.

This CDR3 is CASRTSGATDTQYF. CDR3 in DNA: TGTGCCAGCAGAACTAGCGGCGCCACAGATACGCAGTATTTT. The chain uses TRBV12-3 or TRBV12-4 and TRBJ2-3, with 8 bases that match TRBD2. Trimming took 6 bases from V and 2 from J; bases not matched to a gene: 4. The CDR3 spans 14 residues.